This entry concerns a single T cell receptor beta chain. V dropped 7 bases and J dropped 4; count of bases not matched to a gene: 1. This CDR3 has 13 residues. The germline V gene encodes CDR1 SEHNR and CDR2 FQNEAQ (reference sequence). These data come from a study of blood T cell repertoires in COVID-19. Study-level information: COVID-19 samples from acute and convalescent phases originated in the United States, Italy and Spain. T cells, B-cell-depleted T cells, or PBMCs supplied cDNA or gDNA.

As originally analysed: Using reference gene primer amplification, nucleated cell counts were estimated. The data were produced by immunoSEQ multiplex PCR, yet TCRdb's version contains in-frame clones alone and is incomplete. V and J calls and clone size are as listed in that table; D and trimming were resolved from the DNA. The sample records 250,000 or so clones, roughly 88% being singletons. Material: peripheral blood. The TCR comes from a woman aged 30 to 39 with active or convalescent COVID-19. The V and J genes are TRBV7-9 and TRBJ2-3; 11 bases are shared with TRBD2. CDR3 sequence (DNA): TGTGCCAGCACACTAGCGGGGGCAGATACGCAGTATTTT. Translation: CASTLAGADTQYF.